The rows below give T cell receptor beta chains drawn from one sample of a study of blood T cell repertoires in COVID-19. Repertoires were generated with immunoSEQ multiplex PCR, while TCRdb's copy carries only in-frame clones and drops some. The table has around 130,000 clones, approximately 89% seen once; the top ten hold roughly a tenth. The sample was peripheral blood. These receptors were collected from a man between 60 and 75 years old with active or convalescent COVID-19. The CDR3 runs from the conserved cysteine through the conserved F or W. The order of the fields is V gene, J gene, D gene, clone size, CDR3 DNA, CDR3 protein. A D gene is named only where the DNA matches it firmly. Clone size, where shown, is once, few, many, or a class for clones that have expanded.

>TRBV9|TRBJ2-7|.|.
TGTGCCAGCAGCGACAAGGCGGCAGCTTACGAGCAGTACTTC
CASSDKAAAYEQYF
>TRBV28|TRBJ1-6|TRBD1|few
TGTGCCAGCAGGCTACCGGGACAGCTAGCCTCACCCCTCCACTTT
CASRLPGQLASPLHF
>TRBV6-6|TRBJ2-2|.|.
TGTGCCAGCTCGAGGAAAGGCGGGGAGCTGTTTTTT
CASSRKGGELFF
>TRBV5-1|TRBJ2-7|.|.
TGCGCCAGCAGCTTGGACCGGCAGGGAGGGGGCGAGCAGTACTTC
CASSLDRQGGGEQYF
>TRBV28|TRBJ2-1|.|.
TGTGCCAGCAGAATGGGAGGGGGCTCCTACAATGAGCAGTTCTTC
CASRMGGGSYNEQFF
>TRBV27|TRBJ1-1|TRBD1|.
TGTGCCAGCAGCTACAGGGGCGGGGCAATGAACACTGAAGCTTTCTTT
CASSYRGGAMNTEAFF
>TRBV19|TRBJ1-1|TRBD1|.
TGTGCCAGTAGTATCGGACAGGGGGCCCCCGCCGCTGAAGCTTTCTTT
CASSIGQGAPAAEAFF
>TRBV29-1|TRBJ1-3|.|.
TGCAGCGTTGCGGCGGACTCTGGAAACACCATATATTTT
CSVAADSGNTIYF
>TRBV14|TRBJ1-1|.|.
TGTGCCAGCAGCCGCGAGGGTAACACTGAAGCTTTCTTT
CASSREGNTEAFF
>TRBV18|TRBJ1-1|TRBD1|.
TGTGCCAGCTCACATGACAGGGGTGCAACTGAAGCTTTCTTT
CASSHDRGATEAFF
>TRBV20-1|TRBJ2-1|.|.
TGCAGTGCTAGTTTAGTCAATGAGCAGTTCTTC
CSASLVNEQFF
>TRBV5-5|TRBJ1-5|TRBD1|.
TGTGCCAGCAGCTTGGGGGGACAGGGTGGCAGTCAGCCCCAGCATTTT
CASSLGGQGGSQPQHF
>TRBV10-2|TRBJ1-5|TRBD1|.
TGCGCCAGCAGTGAGGGATACAACAGGGGTCAGCCCCAGCATTTT
CASSEGYNRGQPQHF
>TRBV27|TRBJ2-7|TRBD1|.
TGTGCCAGCAGTAAACTCTTGACAGGGTCAGGGTACGAGCAGTACTTC
CASSKLLTGSGYEQYF
>TRBV19|TRBJ1-5|TRBD1|.
TGTGCCAGTAGTACTCGAGGACAGGATAGCAATCAGCCCCAGCATTTT
CASSTRGQDSNQPQHF
>TRBV5-6|TRBJ1-4|TRBD1|.
TGTGCCAGCAGCATACAGGGGGCGGGTAATGAAAAACTGTTTTTT
CASSIQGAGNEKLFF
>TRBV5-1|TRBJ2-1|.|.
TGCGCCAGCAGCTTGGGGCAGGGTTCCAATGAGCAGTTCTTC
CASSLGQGSNEQFF
>TRBV3-1/TRBV3-2|TRBJ1-4|.|few
TGTGCCAGCAGCCAAACCCCGGGGAAAAAACTGTTTTTT
CASSQTPGKKLFF
>TRBV7-9|TRBJ1-5|TRBD1|.
TGTGCCAGCAGTTGGGGGACAGGGTCCAATCAGCCCCAGCATTTT
CASSWGTGSNQPQHF
>TRBV6-2/TRBV6-3|TRBJ2-7|.|.
TGTGCCAGCAGTTACTTCGGCAGGAACTACGAGCAGTACTTC
CASSYFGRNYEQYF
>TRBV27|TRBJ2-1|TRBD2|.
TGTGCCAGCAGTCTCGGGGTAGCGGGATCAAATGAGCAGTTCTTC
CASSLGVAGSNEQFF
>TRBV19|TRBJ1-5|.|.
TGTGCCAGTAGTATAGATTTAAAGGAAAGGGGTTATCAGCCCCAGCATTTT
CASSIDLKERGYQPQHF
>TRBV7-8|TRBJ1-2|.|.
TGTGCCAGCAGCCAACTGGGGGCAAACTATGGCTACACCTTC
CASSQLGANYGYTF
>TRBV6-1|TRBJ2-1|TRBD2|.
TGTGCCAGCAGTGAGCTTGGGACTAGCGGGAGGAATGAGCAGTTCTTC
CASSELGTSGRNEQFF
>TRBV6-5|TRBJ1-2|TRBD1|.
TGTGCCAGCAGCCAGGGGGCGCGGGTCTATGGCTACACCTTC
CASSQGARVYGYTF
>TRBV7-2|TRBJ2-7|TRBD1|.
TGTGCCAGCAGCTCTCGACAGGGGGCGGGGGAGCAGTACTTC
CASSSRQGAGEQYF
>TRBV24-1|TRBJ2-4|TRBD1|.
TGTGCCACCAGCTCAGGGGGTACATGGGCCAAAAACATTCAGTACTTC
CATSSGGTWAKNIQYF
>TRBV7-8|TRBJ2-7|.|.
TGTGCCAGCAGACAACACGACTACGAGCAGTACTTC
CASRQHDYEQYF
>TRBV28|TRBJ2-7|TRBD1|few
TGTGCCAGCAGACGACAGGGGGTGACCTACGAGCAGTACTTC
CASRRQGVTYEQYF
>TRBV27|TRBJ2-1|.|.
TGTGCCAGCAGTCCAGGGGTCCATGAGCAGTTCTTC
CASSPGVHEQFF
>TRBV9|TRBJ2-6|TRBD1|.
TGTGCCAGCAGCGCAAACAGGGGTTACGGGGCCAACGTCCTGACTTTC
CASSANRGYGANVLTF
>TRBV19|TRBJ2-1|TRBD2|.
TGTGCCAGTACCCGACTAGCGGGGGGCGTGGCCAATGAGCAGTTCTTC
CASTRLAGGVANEQFF
>TRBV30|TRBJ1-1|TRBD1|.
TGTGCCTTCAGGGGGCTCAACACTGAAGCTTTCTTT
CAFRGLNTEAFF
>TRBV24-1|TRBJ2-3|TRBD2|.
TGTGCCACCAGTGAATATAGCGGGAGGGTCGGTGGAGATACGCAGTATTTT
CATSEYSGRVGGDTQYF
>TRBV6-2/TRBV6-3|TRBJ2-1|TRBD2|.
TGTGCCAGCAGTTCCCCCGGACTAGCGGGAGGGGATGAGCAGTTCTTC
CASSSPGLAGGDEQFF
>TRBV28|TRBJ1-5|.|.
TGTGCCAGCAGTCCGCCAGGGACAAACAATCAGCCCCAGCATTTT
CASSPPGTNNQPQHF
>TRBV25-1|TRBJ2-1|.|.
TGTGCCAGCTCCCTCGGGGGTGCGCCCAATGAGCAGTTCTTC
CASSLGGAPNEQFF
>TRBV28|TRBJ2-6|TRBD2|.
TGTGCCAGCAGTCGGACTAGCGGGAGGGCCTCTGGGGCCAACGTCCTGACTTTC
CASSRTSGRASGANVLTF
>TRBV28|TRBJ2-6|.|.
TGTGCCAGCAGTCGACTTGGTAGCTACGGCTCTGGGGCCAACGTCCTGACTTTC
CASSRLGSYGSGANVLTF
>TRBV29-1|TRBJ2-1|TRBD2|.
TGCAGCGTTGGGACTAGCGGGAGTGGGGGGAGCTCCTACAATGAGCAGTTCTTC
CSVGTSGSGGSSYNEQFF
>TRBV28|TRBJ2-1|.|.
TGTGCCAGCAGGACCGGAGGGCCCGAGCAGTTCTTC
CASRTGGPEQFF
>TRBV18|TRBJ2-7|TRBD2|.
TGTGCCAGCTCACCAAAGGGACTAGCGGGATCATACGAGCAGTACTTC
CASSPKGLAGSYEQYF
>TRBV19|TRBJ2-2|.|.
TGTGCCAGTAGTATAGGGCAGGTTAACACCGGGGAGCTGTTTTTT
CASSIGQVNTGELFF
>TRBV7-2|TRBJ1-5|.|.
TGTGCCAGCGCGGAGGGTGGCAATCAGCCCCAGCATTTT
CASAEGGNQPQHF
>TRBV2|TRBJ1-5|.|.
TGTGCCAGCAGTCTAAACGAGGTGCGGCAGCCCCAGCATTTT
CASSLNEVRQPQHF